These 6 T cell receptor beta chains were all obtained from the same sample, sequenced in a study of blood T cells in healthy people across ages. Next came a second PCR, run for roughly 7 to 12 cycles, which used a sample-barcoded 5' primer along with a J-beta primer mix. TCRdb reprocessed the 5' RACE reads via MiXCR and lists one record per CDR3 protein. This sample has 650,000 to 1,000,000 distinct CDR3 sequences, with under 40% found just once. Sequencing was performed on blood. These receptor sequences come from a young man in good health.

The chain uses TRBV7-8 and TRBJ1-2; D unclear. This CDR3 is built from 15 residues. Germline V lookup: CDR1 SGHVS, CDR2 FQNEAQ. The V end was cut by 5 bases, the J end by 2 bases, with 15 bases between. The DNA of the CDR3 is TGTGCCAGCAGCATAGGACCGCAACCAAACTATGGCTACACCTTC. It codes for CASSIGPQPNYGYTF.

The J gene is TRBJ2-3, the V gene TRBV2; the D gene is possibly TRBD1 (5 bases). Germline lookup yields CDR1 SNHLY and CDR2 FYNNEI. V gave up 6 bases and J gave up 0 bases, with 13 bases separating them. The CDR3 sequence is 15 residues long. CDR3 in DNA: TGTGCCAGCAGGGAGCAGGGCTCTAGCACAGATACGCAGTATTTT. This gives the protein CASREQGSSTDTQYF.

This clonotype was seen many times. The CDR3 DNA reads as TGTGCCAGCAGTTACTCCGGCCACAGGGGATCCTACGAGCAGTACTTC. This gives the protein CASSYSGHRGSYEQYF. The J gene is TRBJ2-7, the V gene TRBV6-2 or TRBV6-3; the match to TRBD1 covers 7 bases. V lost 0 bases, J lost 1 base, and 6 bases stayed unmatched. This CDR3 spans 16 amino acids. Germline assignment: CDR1 MNHEY and CDR2 SVGEGT.

This sequence joins TRBV20-1 and TRBJ1-1, with TRBD1 matching over 7 bases. Germline V lookup: CDR1 DFQATT, CDR2 SNEGSKA (reference sequence). This CDR3 comprises 11 residues. The CDR3 region is CRGQRNTEAFF. CDR3 bases: TGCAGGGGACAGAGGAACACTGAAGCTTTCTTT.

This clonotype was seen only once. This clone may be a read error of a much larger clone one base away. V gene TRBV12-3 or TRBV12-4 combines with J gene TRBJ1-2; D not certain. The V gene lost 5 bases and the J gene lost 8 bases, with 15 bases spanning the gap. The CDR3 is 13 residues long. The chain's CDR3 is CASSVVPSQGYTF. CDR3 bases: TGTGCCAGCAGTGTAGTCCCCTCTCAGGGCTACACCTTC.

V usage is TRBV20-1 and J usage is TRBJ2-1; 12 bases are shared with TRBD2. With 4 bases clipped from V and 5 bases from J, the junction kept 6 bases outside the gene matches. The germline CDR1 and CDR2 sequences are DFQATT and SNEGSKA (reference sequence). This CDR3 contains 15 residues. CDR3 DNA: TGCAGTGCTACCGGACTAGCGGGGTTCGACAATGAGCAGTTCTTC. Translated, it gives CSATGLAGFDNEQFF.